The 9 T cell receptor beta chains reported below all come from one sample, sequenced in a study of T cell responses to AZD1222 COVID-19 vaccine. Clones were read by immunoSEQ multiplex PCR, and TCRdb kept only the in-frame ones, dropping some. The profile covers more than 60,000 clones, with over 75% appearing a single time and approximately 18% taken by the ten largest. Sample: peripheral blood, taken on day 0 of AZD1222 vaccination. The receptor source for this set is an adult in good health.

As to this clone: The junction departs from the called germline gene at one end, perhaps through a read error. The chain has TRBV6-4 and TRBJ2-3, with 7 bases aligning to TRBD1. The CDR3 spans 14 residues. Germline CDR1 reads MRHNA; CDR2 reads SNTAGT. As DNA, the CDR3 is TGTGCCACCAGTCTCGACAGGGGCACAGATACGCAGTATTTT. This translates into CATSLDRGTDTQYF.

The chain carries TRBV5-8 and TRBJ1-2, with D tentatively TRBD1 (5 bases). The germline V gene encodes CDR1 SGHTS and CDR2 YDEGEE. This CDR3 is 14 amino acids long. The V and J ends lost 4 bases and 2 bases respectively, with 12 bases between them. The CDR3 loop is CASSRGHMNYGYTF. As DNA, the CDR3 is TGTGCCAGCAGCCGTGGACATATGAACTATGGCTACACCTTC.

The chain has TRBV13 and TRBJ1-4; D is perhaps TRBD1 (5 bases). There are 15 residues in the CDR3. With 6 bases removed from V and 8 bases from J, the gap between germline ends came to 19 bases. Germline CDR1 PRHDT, CDR2 FYEKMQ (reference sequence). CDR3 DNA: TGTGCCAGCAGTCGAAGTGGGACGGCCCAAGAAAAACTGTTTTTT. Encoded protein: CASSRSGTAQEKLFF.

The rearrangement links TRBV19 to TRBJ1-5, with 11 bases aligning to TRBD1. The CDR3 is 13 amino acids. Looked up from germline, CDR1 is LNHDA and CDR2 is SQIVND (reference sequence). The V and J ends lost 11 bases and 5 bases, in that order; junction bases with no gene match: 5. The DNA of the CDR3 is TGTGCCGGAAAGGGACAGGGGGATCAGCCCCAGCATTTT. It codes for CAGKGQGDQPQHF.

This chain uses TRBV12-5 with TRBJ1-4, with D possibly being TRBD1 (5 bases). The V end lost 5 bases, the J end lost 0 bases, and 10 bases lay between the germline ends. Germline CDR1 LGHNT, CDR2 FRNRAP. The CDR3 length is 15 residues. In DNA, the CDR3 is TGTGCTAGTGGTGGCAGGGATGCAACTAATGAAAAACTGTTTTTT. This translates into CASGGRDATNEKLFF.

The chain has TRBV7-2 and TRBJ2-1, with 7 bases that match TRBD2. Germline V CDR1 and CDR2: SGHTA, FQGNSA. The junction had 11 bases not matched to a gene; V was cut back by 5 bases and J by 4 bases. The CDR3 loop spans 16 amino acids. For the CDR3, the DNA is TGTGCCAGCAGCCTCGGTCGAGCGGGGAAGTACAATGAGCAGTTCTTC. Its protein is CASSLGRAGKYNEQFF.

CDR3 bases: TGTGCCAGTAGTCTCCTAGCTAACTATGGCTACACCTTC. It codes for CASSLLANYGYTF. This rearrangement joins TRBV19 to TRBJ1-2, with D hard to call. The CDR3 runs to 13 residues. Deletions cut 5 bases from V and 0 bases from J, with 7 bases between. Germline V CDR1 and CDR2: LNHDA, SQIVND (reference sequence). The whole variable domain, filled in from reference TRBV19 and TRBJ1-2, reads DGGITQSPKYLFRKEGQNVTLSCEQNLNHDAMYWYRQDPGQGLRLIYYSQIVNDFQKGDIAEGYSVSREKKESFPLTVTSAQKNPTAFYLCASSLLANYGYTFGSGTRLTVV.

The rearrangement links TRBV2 to TRBJ2-1, with D maybe TRBD2 (5 bases). Trimming removed 4 bases from V and 3 bases from J, with 13 bases in between. CDR1 and CDR2 from the germline V gene are SNHLY and FYNNEI. The CDR3 length is 15 residues. The CDR3 is CASSGGQAGYNEQFF. The CDR3, as DNA: TGTGCCAGCAGTGGCGGGCAGGCGGGCTACAATGAGCAGTTCTTC.

The sample holds a few counts of this clone. This chain joins TRBV7-2 and TRBJ2-7; TRBD2 matches 8 bases. CDR3 size: 19 residues. Germline CDR1 is SGHTA and CDR2 is FQGNSA. The ends lost 0 bases at V and 4 bases at J; junction bases unmatched: 17. The CDR3 nucleotides read TGTGCCAGCAGCTTAGCACTGGCCCCTCGGGGGGGCAACCCTTACGAGCAGTACTTC. This encodes CASSLALAPRGGNPYEQYF.